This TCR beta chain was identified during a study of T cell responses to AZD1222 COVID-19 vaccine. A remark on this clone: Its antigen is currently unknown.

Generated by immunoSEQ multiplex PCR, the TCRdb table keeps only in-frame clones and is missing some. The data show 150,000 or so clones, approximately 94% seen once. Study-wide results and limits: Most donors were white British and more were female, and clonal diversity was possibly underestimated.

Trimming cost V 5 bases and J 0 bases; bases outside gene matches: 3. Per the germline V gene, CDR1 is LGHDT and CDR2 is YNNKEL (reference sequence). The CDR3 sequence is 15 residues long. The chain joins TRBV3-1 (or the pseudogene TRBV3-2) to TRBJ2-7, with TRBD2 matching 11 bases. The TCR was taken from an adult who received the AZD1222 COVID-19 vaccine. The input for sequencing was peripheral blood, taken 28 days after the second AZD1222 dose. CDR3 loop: CASSGGLADSYEQYF. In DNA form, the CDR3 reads TGTGCCAGCAGCGGGGGACTAGCGGACTCCTACGAGCAGTACTTC.